This T cell receptor (beta chain) was obtained from a study of B cell selection in AIRE deficiency. General observations from the study: Tconv and Treg cells from AIRE-deficient patients resembled healthy donors in TCRBV usage, CDR3 length and diversity. Patient Tconv cells held roughly 33% of Treg sequences shared by healthy donors. Healthy donors alone shared approximately 30% of 4,000 or so Treg sequences; patients alone less than 9.5%.

Germline-derived CDR1 and CDR2 are SGHTA and FQGNSA. The CDR3 is 18 amino acids. V lost 2 bases and J lost 5; bases outside the gene matches: 11. A remark on this clone: Its antigen remains unknown.

CD4+CD127+ cells were sorted as the conventional CD4 T cells. The authors' processing: Patients' conventional T cells yielded about 11x10^4 distinct TCRbeta sequences; donors' around 130,000. Some clones are missing from TCRdb's copy, which holds only in-frame ones; the method was immunoSEQ multiplex PCR. That table supplies the V and J calls and clone size; D and trimming were determined from the DNA. The sample records about 25,000 clones, roughly 96% being singletons. Sequences were obtained from CD4+CD127+ conventional T cells sorted from PBMCs. This sequence was found in a human donor in good health. The chain carries TRBV7-2 and TRBJ2-1, with TRBD1 matching over 11 bases. CDR3 amino acids: CASSLRIPGQGAHNEQFF. CDR3 nucleotides: TGTGCCAGCAGCTTACGTATACCAGGACAGGGGGCTCACAATGAGCAGTTCTTC.